Included here is one T cell receptor (beta chain) sequence, with context. The antigen remains unidentified. Data came from immunoSEQ multiplex PCR; TCRdb stores just in-frame clones and leaves some out. The table shows under 550,000 clones, with about 96% occurring only once. This sample is drawn from a study of shared clonotypes between healthy human individuals. Study results and caveats: Lower generation probabilities were found for non-shared clonotypes than for those shared by all four donors. The study's rarefaction showed incomplete sorted-subset sequencing despite large depth.

Adult donors, all healthy and HIV-negative, had no recent acute infections or vaccinations. CD45RA-negative memory and CD45RA+ naive subsets were split from the CD4+ cells. The V and J ends lost 9 bases and 3 bases respectively, with 21 bases between them. Germline V CDR1 and CDR2: LNHDA, SQIVND (reference sequence). The CDR3 totals 15 residues. The sample consisted of naive CD4+ T cells sorted from blood. Subset indicated: CD45RA+ positively selected. V is TRBV19 and J is TRBJ2-7; D is perhaps TRBD2 (6 bases). This clonotype was obtained from a woman aged 25 to 39 in good health. CDR3 nucleotide sequence: TGTGCCAGCAGAGACCGTACGGGACTCAACTACGAGCAGTACTTC. Encoded protein: CASRDRTGLNYEQYF. Complete variable domain (other parts from reference TRBV19 and TRBJ2-7): DGGITQSPKYLFRKEGQNVTLSCEQNLNHDAMYWYRQDPGQGLRLIYYSQIVNDFQKGDIAEGYSVSREKKESFPLTVTSAQKNPTAFYLCASRDRTGLNYEQYFGPGTRLTVT.